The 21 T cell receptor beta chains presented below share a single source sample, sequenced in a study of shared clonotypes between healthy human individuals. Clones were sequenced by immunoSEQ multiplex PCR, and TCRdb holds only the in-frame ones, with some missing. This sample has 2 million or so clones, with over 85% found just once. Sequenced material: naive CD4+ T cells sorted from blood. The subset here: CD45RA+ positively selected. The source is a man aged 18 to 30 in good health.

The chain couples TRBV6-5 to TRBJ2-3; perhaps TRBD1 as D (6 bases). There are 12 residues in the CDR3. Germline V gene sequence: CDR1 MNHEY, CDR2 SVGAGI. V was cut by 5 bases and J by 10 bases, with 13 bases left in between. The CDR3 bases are TGTGCCAGCAGTAACACAGGGCTGGCGCAGTATTTT. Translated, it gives CASSNTGLAQYF.

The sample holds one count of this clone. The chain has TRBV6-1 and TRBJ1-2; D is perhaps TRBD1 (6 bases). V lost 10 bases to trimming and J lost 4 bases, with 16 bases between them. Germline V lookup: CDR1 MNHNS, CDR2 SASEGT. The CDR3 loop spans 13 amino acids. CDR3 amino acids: CANKQGPGYGYTF. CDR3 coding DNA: TGTGCCAATAAGCAGGGGCCGGGCTATGGCTACACCTTC.

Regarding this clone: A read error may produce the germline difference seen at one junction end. The CDR3: CASSSTGAAEQYF. The CDR3, as DNA: TGTGCTAGCAGCTCCACAGGGGCGGCCGAGCAGTACTTC. The V call is TRBV7-7, the J call TRBJ2-7; 7 nucleotides line up with TRBD1. CDR1 and CDR2 (germline): SSHAT, FNYEAQ (reference sequence). The CDR3 is 13 amino acids.

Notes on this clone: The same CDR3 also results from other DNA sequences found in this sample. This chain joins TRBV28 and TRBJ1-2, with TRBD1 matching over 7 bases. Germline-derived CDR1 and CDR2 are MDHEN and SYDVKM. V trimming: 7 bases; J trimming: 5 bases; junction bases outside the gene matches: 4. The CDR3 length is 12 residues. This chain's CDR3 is CASTDRVYGYTF. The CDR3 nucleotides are TGTGCCAGCACCGACAGGGTTTATGGCTACACCTTC.

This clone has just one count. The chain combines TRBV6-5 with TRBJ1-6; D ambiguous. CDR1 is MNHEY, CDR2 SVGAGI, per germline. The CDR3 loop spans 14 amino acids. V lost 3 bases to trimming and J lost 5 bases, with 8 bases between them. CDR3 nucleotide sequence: TGTGCCAGCAGTTATCAGGCCAATAATTCACCCCTCCACTTT. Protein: CASSYQANNSPLHF.

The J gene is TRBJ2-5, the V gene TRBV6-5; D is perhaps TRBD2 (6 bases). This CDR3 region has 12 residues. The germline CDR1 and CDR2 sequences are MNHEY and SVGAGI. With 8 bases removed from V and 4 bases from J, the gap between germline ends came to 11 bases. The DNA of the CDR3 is TGTGCCAGCTGCCAAGCGGGAGAGACCCAGTACTTC. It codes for CASCQAGETQYF.

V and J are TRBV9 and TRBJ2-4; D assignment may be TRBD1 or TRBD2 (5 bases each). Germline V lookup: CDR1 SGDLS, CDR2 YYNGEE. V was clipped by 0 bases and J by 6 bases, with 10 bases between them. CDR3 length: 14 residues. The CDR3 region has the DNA TGTGCCAGCAGCGTAGGAGGGGCGCCAAACATTCAGTACTTC. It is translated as CASSVGGAPNIQYF.

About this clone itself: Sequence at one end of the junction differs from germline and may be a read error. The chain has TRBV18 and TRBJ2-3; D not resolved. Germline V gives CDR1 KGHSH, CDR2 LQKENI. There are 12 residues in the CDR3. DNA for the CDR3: TGTGCCGGCTCACCAGATGTGGATACGCAGTATTTT. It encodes CAGSPDVDTQYF.

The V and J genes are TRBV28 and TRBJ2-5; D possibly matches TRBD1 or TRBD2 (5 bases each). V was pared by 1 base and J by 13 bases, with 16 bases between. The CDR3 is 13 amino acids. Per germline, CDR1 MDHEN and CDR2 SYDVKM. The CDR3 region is CASSLSGASRPYF. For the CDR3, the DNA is TGTGCCAGCAGTTTATCCGGGGCGTCGAGGCCGTACTTC.

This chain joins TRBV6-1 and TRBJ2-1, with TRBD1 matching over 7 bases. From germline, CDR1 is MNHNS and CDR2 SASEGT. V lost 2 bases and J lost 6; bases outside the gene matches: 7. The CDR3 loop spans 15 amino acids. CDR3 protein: CASSELGGVINEQFF. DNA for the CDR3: TGTGCCAGCAGTGAATTAGGGGGCGTTATCAATGAGCAGTTCTTC.

CDR3: CASSSTGNQYF. DNA of the CDR3: TGTGCCAGCAGCTCTACCGGAAACCAGTACTTC. The chain couples TRBV11-2 to TRBJ2-5; no reliable D call. V lost 4 bases to trimming and J lost 10 bases, with 10 bases between them. The V gene's germline CDR1 is SGHAT and CDR2 FQNNGV. This CDR3 spans 11 amino acids.

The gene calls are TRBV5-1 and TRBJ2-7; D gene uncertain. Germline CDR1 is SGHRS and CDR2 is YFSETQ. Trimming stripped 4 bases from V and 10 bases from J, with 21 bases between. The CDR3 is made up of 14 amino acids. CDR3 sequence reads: CASSPVAESRRQYF. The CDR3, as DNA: TGCGCCAGCAGCCCCGTCGCAGAGAGCCGACGTCAGTACTTC.

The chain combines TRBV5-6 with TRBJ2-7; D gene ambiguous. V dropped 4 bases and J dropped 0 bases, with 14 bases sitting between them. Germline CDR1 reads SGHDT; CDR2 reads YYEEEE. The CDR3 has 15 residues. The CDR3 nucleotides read TGTGCCAGCAGCACGGACGGAAGGACCTCCTACGAGCAGTACTTC. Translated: CASSTDGRTSYEQYF. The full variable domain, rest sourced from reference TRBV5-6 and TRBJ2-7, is DAGVTQSPTHLIKTRGQQVTLRCSPKSGHDTVSWYQQALGQGPQFIFQYYEEEERQRGNFPDRFSGHQFPNYSSELNVNALLLGDSALYLCASSTDGRTSYEQYFGPGTRLTVT.

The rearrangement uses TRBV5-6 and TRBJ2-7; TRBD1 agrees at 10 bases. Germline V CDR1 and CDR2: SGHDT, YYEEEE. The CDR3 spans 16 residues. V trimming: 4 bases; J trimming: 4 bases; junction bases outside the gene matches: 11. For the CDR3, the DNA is TGTGCCAGCAGCCCCAGGGACAGGGGATTTGGTTACGAGCAGTACTTC. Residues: CASSPRDRGFGYEQYF.

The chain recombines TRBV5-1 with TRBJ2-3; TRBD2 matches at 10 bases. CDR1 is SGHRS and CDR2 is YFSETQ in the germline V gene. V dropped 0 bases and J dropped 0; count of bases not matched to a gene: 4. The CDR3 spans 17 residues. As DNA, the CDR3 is TGCGCCAGCAGCTTGGGTAATAGCGGGAGGAGCACAGATACGCAGTATTTT. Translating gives CASSLGNSGRSTDTQYF.

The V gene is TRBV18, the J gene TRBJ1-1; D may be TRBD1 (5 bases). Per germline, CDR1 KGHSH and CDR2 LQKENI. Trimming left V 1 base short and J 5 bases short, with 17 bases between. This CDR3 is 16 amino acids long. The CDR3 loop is CASSPRVSGGWTEAFF. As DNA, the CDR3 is TGTGCCAGCTCACCACGTGTGTCGGGGGGTTGGACTGAAGCTTTCTTT.

CDR3 protein: CASSQAGAPSNYGYTF. The CDR3 DNA is TGCGCCAGCAGCCAAGCCGGGGCTCCCTCTAACTATGGCTACACCTTC. The J gene is TRBJ1-2, the V gene TRBV4-1; maybe TRBD1 (5 bases). With 1 base removed from V and 0 bases from J, the gap between germline ends came to 12 bases. There are 16 residues in the CDR3. CDR1 is MGHRA and CDR2 is YSYEKL in the germline V gene.

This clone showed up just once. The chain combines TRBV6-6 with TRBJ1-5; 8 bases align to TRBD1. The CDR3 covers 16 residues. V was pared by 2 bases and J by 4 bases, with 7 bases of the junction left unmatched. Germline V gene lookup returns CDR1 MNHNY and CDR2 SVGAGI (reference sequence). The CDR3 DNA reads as TGTGCCAGCAGTTACGAAGAGGGGACAGGAAATCAGCCCCAGCATTTT. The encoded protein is CASSYEEGTGNQPQHF.

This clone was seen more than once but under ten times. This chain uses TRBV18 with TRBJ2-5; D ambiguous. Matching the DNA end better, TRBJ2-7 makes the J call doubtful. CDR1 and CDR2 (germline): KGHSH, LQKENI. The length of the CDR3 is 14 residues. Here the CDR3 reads CASSPSLNSYEQYF. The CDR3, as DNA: TGTGCCAGCTCACCATCGCTCAACTCCTACGAGCAGTACTTC.

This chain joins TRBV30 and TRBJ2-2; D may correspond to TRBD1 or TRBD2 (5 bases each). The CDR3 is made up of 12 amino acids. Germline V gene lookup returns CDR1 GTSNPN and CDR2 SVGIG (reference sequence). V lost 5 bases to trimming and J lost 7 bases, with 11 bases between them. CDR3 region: CAWLEGIGELFF. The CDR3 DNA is TGTGCCTGGCTCGAGGGGATCGGGGAGCTGTTTTTT.

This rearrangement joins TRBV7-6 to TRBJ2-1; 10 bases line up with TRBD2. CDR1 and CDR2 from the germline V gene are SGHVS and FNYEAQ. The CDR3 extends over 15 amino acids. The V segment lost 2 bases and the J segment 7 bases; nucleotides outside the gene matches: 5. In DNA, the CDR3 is TGTGCCAGCAGCTTACGGGTAGCGGGGGGAAATGAGCAGTTCTTC. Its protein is CASSLRVAGGNEQFF.